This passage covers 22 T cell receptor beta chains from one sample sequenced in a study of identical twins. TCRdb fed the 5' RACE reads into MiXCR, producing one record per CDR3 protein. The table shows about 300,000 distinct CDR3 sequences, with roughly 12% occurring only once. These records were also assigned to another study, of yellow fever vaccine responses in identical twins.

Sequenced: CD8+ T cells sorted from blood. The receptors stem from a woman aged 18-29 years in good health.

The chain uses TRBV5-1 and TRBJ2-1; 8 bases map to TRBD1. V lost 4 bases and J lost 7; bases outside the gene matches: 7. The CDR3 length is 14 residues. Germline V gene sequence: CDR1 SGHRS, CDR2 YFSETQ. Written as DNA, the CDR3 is TGCGCCAGCAGCGAGAGGACAGGGCTGAATGAGCAGTTCTTC. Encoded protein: CASSERTGLNEQFF.

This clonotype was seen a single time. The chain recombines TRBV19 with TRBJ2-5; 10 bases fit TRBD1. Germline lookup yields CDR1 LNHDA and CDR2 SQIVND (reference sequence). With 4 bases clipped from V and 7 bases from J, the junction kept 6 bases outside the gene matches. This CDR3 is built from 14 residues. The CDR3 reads CASSTGTGVGTQYF. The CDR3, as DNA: TGTGCCAGTAGTACGGGGACAGGGGTCGGGACCCAGTACTTC.

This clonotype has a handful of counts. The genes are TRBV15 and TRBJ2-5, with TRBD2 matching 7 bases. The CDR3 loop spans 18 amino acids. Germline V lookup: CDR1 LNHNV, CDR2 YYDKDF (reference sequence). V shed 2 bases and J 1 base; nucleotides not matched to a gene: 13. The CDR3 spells CATSRPKANGGTQETQYF. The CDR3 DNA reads TGTGCCACCAGCAGACCAAAAGCTAACGGGGGGACCCAAGAGACCCAGTACTTC.

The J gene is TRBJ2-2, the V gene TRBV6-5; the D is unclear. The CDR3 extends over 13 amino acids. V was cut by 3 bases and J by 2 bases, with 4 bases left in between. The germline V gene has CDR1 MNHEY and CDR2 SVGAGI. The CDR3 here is CASSYQNTGELFF. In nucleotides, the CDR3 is TGTGCCAGCAGTTATCAAAACACCGGGGAGCTGTTTTTT.

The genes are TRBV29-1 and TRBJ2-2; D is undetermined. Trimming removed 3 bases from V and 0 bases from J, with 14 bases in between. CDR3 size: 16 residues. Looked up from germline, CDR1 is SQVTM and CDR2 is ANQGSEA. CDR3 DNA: TGCAGCGTTGATGTCTTGGACGGTACGAACACCGGGGAGCTGTTTTTT. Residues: CSVDVLDGTNTGELFF.

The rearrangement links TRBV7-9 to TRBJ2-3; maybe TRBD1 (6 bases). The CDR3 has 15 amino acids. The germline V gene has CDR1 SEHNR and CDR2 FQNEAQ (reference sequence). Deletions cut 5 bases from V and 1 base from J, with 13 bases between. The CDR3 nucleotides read TGTGCCAGCAGCCAGACAGGCCGCCGCACAGATACGCAGTATTTT. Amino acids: CASSQTGRRTDTQYF. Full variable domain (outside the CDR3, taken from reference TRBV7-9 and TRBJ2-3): DTGVSQNPRHKITKRGQNVTFRCDPISEHNRLYWYRQTLGQGPEFLTYFQNEAQLEKSRLLSDRFSAERPKGSFSTLEIQRTEQGDSAMYLCASSQTGRRTDTQYFGPGTRLTVL.

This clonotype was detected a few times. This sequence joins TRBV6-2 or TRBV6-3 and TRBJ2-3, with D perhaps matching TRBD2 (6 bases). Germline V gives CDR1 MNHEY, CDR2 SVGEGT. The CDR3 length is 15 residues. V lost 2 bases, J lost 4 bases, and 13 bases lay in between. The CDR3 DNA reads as TGTGCCAGCAGTTACCGCCAGGGACTGCCAGATACGCAGTATTTT. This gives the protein CASSYRQGLPDTQYF.

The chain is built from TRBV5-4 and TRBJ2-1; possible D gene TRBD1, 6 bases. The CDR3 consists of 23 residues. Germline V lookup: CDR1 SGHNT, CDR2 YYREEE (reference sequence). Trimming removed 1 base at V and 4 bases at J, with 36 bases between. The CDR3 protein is CASSLPDSLRTLENLETYNEQFF. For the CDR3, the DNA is TGTGCCAGCAGCTTGCCGGACAGCCTCAGGACGTTGGAAAACCTCGAGACATACAATGAGCAGTTCTTC. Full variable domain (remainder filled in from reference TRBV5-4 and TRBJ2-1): ETGVTQSPTHLIKTRGQQVTLRCSSQSGHNTVSWYQQALGQGPQFIFQYYREEENGRGNFPPRFSGLQFPNYSSELNVNALELDDSALYLCASSLPDSLRTLENLETYNEQFFGPGTRLTVL.

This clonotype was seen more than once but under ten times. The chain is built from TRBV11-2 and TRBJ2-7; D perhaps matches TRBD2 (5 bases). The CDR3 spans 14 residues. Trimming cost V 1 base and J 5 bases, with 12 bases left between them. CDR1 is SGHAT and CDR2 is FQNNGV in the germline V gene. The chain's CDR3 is CASSLGLGGDEQYV. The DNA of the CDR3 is TGTGCCAGCAGCTTAGGTCTAGGAGGCGACGAGCAGTACGTC.

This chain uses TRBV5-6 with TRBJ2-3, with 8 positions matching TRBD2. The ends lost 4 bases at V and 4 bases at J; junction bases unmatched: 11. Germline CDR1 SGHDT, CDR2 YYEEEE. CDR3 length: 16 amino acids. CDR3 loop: CASSPSGVAGPDTQYF. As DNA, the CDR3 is TGTGCCAGCAGCCCTTCCGGGGTAGCGGGGCCAGATACGCAGTATTTT.

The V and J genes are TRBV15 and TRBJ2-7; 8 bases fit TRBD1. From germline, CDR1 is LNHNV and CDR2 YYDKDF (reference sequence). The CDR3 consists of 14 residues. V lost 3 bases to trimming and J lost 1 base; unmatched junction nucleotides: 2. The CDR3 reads CATSSGQGSYEQYF. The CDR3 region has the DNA TGTGCCACCAGCAGTGGACAGGGTTCCTACGAGCAGTACTTC.

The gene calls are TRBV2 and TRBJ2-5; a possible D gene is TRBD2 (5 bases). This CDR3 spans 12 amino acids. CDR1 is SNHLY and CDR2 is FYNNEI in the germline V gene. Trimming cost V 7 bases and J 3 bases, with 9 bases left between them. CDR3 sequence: CASKEAEETQYF. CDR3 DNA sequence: TGTGCCAGCAAGGAGGCAGAAGAGACCCAGTACTTC.

The CDR3 loop reads CSANLDRRSTDTQYF. The CDR3 DNA sequence: TGCAGTGCCAATCTGGACAGGCGTAGCACAGATACGCAGTATTTT. This chain connects TRBV20-1 to TRBJ2-3; 7 positions match TRBD1. V lost 6 bases and J lost 0; bases outside the gene matches: 9. The CDR3 is made up of 15 amino acids. Germline V CDR1 and CDR2: DFQATT, SNEGSKA (reference sequence).

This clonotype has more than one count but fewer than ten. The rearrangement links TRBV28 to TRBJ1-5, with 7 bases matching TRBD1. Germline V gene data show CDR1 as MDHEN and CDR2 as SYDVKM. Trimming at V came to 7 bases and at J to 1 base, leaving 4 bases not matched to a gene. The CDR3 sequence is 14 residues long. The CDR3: CASKAGGSNQPQHF. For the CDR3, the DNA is TGTGCCAGCAAGGCAGGGGGGAGCAATCAGCCCCAGCATTTT. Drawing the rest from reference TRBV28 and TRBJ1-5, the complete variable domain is DVKVTQSSRYLVKRTGEKVFLECVQDMDHENMFWYRQDPGLGLRLIYFSYDVKMKEKGDIPEGYSVSREKKERFSLILESASTNQTSMYLCASKAGGSNQPQHFGDGTRLSIL.

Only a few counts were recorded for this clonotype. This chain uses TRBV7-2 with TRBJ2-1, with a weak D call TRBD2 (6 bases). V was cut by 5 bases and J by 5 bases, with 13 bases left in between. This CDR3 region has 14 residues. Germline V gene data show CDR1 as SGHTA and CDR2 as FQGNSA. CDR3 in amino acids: CASSLSGYNNEQFF. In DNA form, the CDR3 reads TGTGCCAGCAGCCTTAGCGGATATAACAATGAGCAGTTCTTC.

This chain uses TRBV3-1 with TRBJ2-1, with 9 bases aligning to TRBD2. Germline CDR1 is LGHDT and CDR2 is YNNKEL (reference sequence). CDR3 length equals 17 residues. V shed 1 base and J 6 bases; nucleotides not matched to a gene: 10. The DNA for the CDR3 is TGTGCCAGCAGCCAAGTTGGGTCGGGACTAGCTGGCAATGAGCAGTTCTTC. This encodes CASSQVGSGLAGNEQFF.

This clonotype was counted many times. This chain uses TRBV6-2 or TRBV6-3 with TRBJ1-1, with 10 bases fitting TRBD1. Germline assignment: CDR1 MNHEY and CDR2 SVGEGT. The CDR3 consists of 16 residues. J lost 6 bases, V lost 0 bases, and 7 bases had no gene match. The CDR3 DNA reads TGTGCCAGCAGTTACTCACGGACAGGGGGTCCCGCTGAAGCTTTCTTT. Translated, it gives CASSYSRTGGPAEAFF.

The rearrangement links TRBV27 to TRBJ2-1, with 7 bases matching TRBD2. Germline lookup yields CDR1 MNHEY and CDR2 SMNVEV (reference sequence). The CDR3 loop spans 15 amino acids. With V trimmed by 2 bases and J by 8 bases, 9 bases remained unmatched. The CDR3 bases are TGTGCCAGCAGTTTACTTGCCCGGGAGGACGATGAGCAGTTCTTC. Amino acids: CASSLLAREDDEQFF.

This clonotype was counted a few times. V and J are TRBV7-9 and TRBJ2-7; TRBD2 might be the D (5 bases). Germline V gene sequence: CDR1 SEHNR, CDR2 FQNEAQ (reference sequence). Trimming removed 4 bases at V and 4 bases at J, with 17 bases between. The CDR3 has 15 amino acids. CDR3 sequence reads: CASSSPTLSGYEQYF. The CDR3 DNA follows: TGTGCCAGCAGCTCCCCGACCTTGAGCGGTTACGAGCAGTACTTC.

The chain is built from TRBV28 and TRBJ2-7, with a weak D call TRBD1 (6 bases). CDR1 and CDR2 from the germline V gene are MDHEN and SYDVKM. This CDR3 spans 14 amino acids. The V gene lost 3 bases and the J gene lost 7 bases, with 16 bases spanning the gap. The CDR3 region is CASSLTGTSGEQYF. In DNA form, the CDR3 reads TGTGCCAGCAGTTTGACCGGGACATCGGGAGAGCAGTACTTC. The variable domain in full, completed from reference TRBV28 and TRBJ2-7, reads DVKVTQSSRYLVKRTGEKVFLECVQDMDHENMFWYRQDPGLGLRLIYFSYDVKMKEKGDIPEGYSVSREKKERFSLILESASTNQTSMYLCASSLTGTSGEQYFGPGTRLTVT.

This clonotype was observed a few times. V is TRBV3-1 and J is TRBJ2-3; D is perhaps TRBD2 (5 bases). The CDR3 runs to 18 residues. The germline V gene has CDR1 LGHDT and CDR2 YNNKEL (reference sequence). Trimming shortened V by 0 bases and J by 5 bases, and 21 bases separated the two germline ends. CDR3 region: CASSQEHVLPRGKDTQYF. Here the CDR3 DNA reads TGTGCCAGCAGCCAAGAACACGTCCTACCCCGGGGAAAAGATACGCAGTATTTT.

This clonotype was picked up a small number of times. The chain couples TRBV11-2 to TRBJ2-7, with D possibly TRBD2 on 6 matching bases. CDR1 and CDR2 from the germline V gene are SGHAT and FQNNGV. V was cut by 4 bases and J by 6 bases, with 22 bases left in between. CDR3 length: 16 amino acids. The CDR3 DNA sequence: TGTGCCAGCAGCTCTATGCCGCGGACTACGGGCACCGAGCAGTACGTC. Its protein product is CASSSMPRTTGTEQYV.